The clone carrying this TCR beta chain was counted ten times or more. The antigen is unknown. The data are from a study of T cell repertoires in cytomegalovirus infection. The overall study: It can be stated that public TCR beta signatures indicated CMV infection as well as a matching HLA type. Study findings and constraints: CMV-specific HLA-C-restricted TCR beta clonotypes dominated the ex vivo response.

TCRdb ran MiXCR on the reads and lists one entry per CDR3 protein. The sample consists of fewer than 550,000 distinct CDR3 sequences, roughly 12% of them appearing once. The CDR3 covers 15 residues. V dropped 6 bases and J dropped 4; count of bases not matched to a gene: 7. The V gene's germline CDR1 is SGHTA and CDR2 FQGNSA. The chain combines TRBV7-2 with TRBJ2-3, with TRBD2 identical over 10 bases. This sequence originates from a human donor in good health (CMV status not recorded). Some clones in this sample may be carry-over from other donors' samples. The sample consisted of PBMCs. The CDR3 spells CASSRAGGPPDTQYF. Written as DNA, the CDR3 is TGTGCCAGCAGTCGAGCGGGGGGGCCCCCAGATACGCAGTATTTT.